This TCR beta chain emerged from a study of T cell responses to AZD1222 COVID-19 vaccine. A word on this clone: What it recognizes is unknown.

Regarding the study as a whole: With dominance at 160-218 and 743-854, vaccine-associated CD4 TCRs spanned spike. Baseline serostatus was positive in only six AZD1222 recipients. Most donors were white British and more were female, and clonal diversity was possibly underestimated.

TCRdb's copy holds only in-frame clones and misses some; the assay was immunoSEQ multiplex PCR. The table lists about 150,000 clones, 94% of them singletons. The ends lost 5 bases at V and 8 bases at J; junction bases unmatched: 6. Germline lookup yields CDR1 SGHVS and CDR2 FNYEAQ. The CDR3 contains 15 residues. The specimen was peripheral blood, collected on day 0 of AZD1222 vaccination. The chain employs TRBV7-6 and TRBJ2-1, with 13 nucleotides matching TRBD2. The clonotype was recovered from an adult in good health. CDR3 nucleotides: TGTGCCAGCAGCCCGGGACTAGCGGGAACCGATGAGCAGTTCTTC. Translating gives CASSPGLAGTDEQFF.